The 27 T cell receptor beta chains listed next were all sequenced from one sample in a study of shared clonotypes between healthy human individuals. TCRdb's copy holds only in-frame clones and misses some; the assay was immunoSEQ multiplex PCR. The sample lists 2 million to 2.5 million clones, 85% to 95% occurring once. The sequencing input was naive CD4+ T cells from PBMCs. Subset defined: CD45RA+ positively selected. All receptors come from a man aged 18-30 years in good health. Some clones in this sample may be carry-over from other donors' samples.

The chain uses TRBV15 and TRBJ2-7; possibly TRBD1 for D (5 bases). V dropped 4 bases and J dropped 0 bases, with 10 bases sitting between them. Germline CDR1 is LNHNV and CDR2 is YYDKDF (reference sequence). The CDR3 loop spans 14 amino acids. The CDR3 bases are TGTGCCACCAGCACACAGGACACCTCCTACGAGCAGTACTTC. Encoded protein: CATSTQDTSYEQYF.

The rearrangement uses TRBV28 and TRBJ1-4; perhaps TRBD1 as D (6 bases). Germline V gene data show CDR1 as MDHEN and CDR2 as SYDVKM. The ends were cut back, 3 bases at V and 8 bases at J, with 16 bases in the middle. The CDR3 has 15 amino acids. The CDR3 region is CASSFRTLTGEKLFF. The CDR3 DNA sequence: TGTGCCAGCAGTTTCCGCACCCTGACAGGCGAAAAACTGTTTTTT. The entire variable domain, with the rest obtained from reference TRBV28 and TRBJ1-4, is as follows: DVKVTQSSRYLVKRTGEKVFLECVQDMDHENMFWYRQDPGLGLRLIYFSYDVKMKEKGDIPEGYSVSREKKERFSLILESASTNQTSMYLCASSFRTLTGEKLFFGSGTQLSVL.

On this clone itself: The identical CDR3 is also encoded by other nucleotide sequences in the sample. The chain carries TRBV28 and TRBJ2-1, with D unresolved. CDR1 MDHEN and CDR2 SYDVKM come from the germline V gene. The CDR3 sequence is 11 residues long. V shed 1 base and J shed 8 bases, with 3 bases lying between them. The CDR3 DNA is TGTGCCAGCAGTTTATCCTATGAGCAGTTCTTC. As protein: CASSLSYEQFF.

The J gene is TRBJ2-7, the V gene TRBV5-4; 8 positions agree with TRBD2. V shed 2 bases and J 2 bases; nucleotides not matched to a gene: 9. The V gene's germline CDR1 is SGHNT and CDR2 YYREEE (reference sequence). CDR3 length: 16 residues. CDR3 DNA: TGTGCCAGCAGCTTCCTAAGCGGGAGCCACGCCTACGAGCAGTACTTC. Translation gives CASSFLSGSHAYEQYF.

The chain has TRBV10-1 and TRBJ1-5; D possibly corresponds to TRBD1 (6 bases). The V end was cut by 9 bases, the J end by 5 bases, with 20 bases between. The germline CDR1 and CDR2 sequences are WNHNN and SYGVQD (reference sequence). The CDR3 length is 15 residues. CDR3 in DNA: TGCGCCAGTCCCAGGGGCCACTATGGAGATCAGCCCCAGCATTTT. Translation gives CASPRGHYGDQPQHF.

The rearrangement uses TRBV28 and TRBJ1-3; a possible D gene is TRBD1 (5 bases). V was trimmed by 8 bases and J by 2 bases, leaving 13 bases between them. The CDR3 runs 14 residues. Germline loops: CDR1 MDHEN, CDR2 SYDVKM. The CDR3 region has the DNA TGTGCCAGCTTCCGGGCGGGGGCTGGAAACACCATATATTTT. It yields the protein CASFRAGAGNTIYF.

This CDR3 reads CATSRARAGAEQFF. CDR3 coding DNA: TGTGCCACCAGCAGAGCCCGGGCGGGAGCCGAGCAGTTCTTC. The genes are TRBV15 and TRBJ2-1, with 7 bases identical to TRBD2. Germline V CDR1 and CDR2: LNHNV, YYDKDF (reference sequence). The length of the CDR3 is 14 residues. V lost 1 base, J lost 10 bases, and 7 bases stayed unmatched.

CDR3 loop: CATQRDDNTGELFF. DNA for the CDR3: TGCGCCACCCAGAGGGATGACAACACCGGGGAGCTGTTTTTT. The chain joins TRBV5-1 to TRBJ2-2, with D perhaps TRBD2 (5 bases). CDR3 length: 14 amino acids. Trimming took 9 bases from V and 2 from J, leaving 14 bases between them. Germline-derived CDR1 and CDR2 are SGHRS and YFSETQ.

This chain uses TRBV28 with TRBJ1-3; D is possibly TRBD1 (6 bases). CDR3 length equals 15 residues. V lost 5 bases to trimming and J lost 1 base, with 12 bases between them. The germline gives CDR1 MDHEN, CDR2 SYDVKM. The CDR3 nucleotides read TGTGCCAGCAGTACTCAGGGGAGGTCTGGAAACACCATATATTTT. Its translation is CASSTQGRSGNTIYF.

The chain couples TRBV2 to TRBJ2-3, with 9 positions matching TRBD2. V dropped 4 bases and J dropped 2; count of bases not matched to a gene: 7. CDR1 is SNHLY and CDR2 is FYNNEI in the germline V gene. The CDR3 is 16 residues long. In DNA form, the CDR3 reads TGTGCCAGCAGTGGTAGCGGGAGACCGGACACAGATACGCAGTATTTT. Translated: CASSGSGRPDTDTQYF.

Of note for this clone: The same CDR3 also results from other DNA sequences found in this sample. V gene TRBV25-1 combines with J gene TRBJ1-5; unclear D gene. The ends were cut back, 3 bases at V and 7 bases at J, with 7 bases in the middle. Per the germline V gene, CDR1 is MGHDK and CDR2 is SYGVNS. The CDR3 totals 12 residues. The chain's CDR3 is CASSEGGQPQHF. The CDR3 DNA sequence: TGTGCCAGCAGTGAGGGAGGGCAGCCCCAGCATTTT. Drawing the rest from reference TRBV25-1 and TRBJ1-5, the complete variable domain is EADIYQTPRYLVIGTGKKITLECSQTMGHDKMYWYQQDPGMELHLIHYSYGVNSTEKGDLSSESTVSRIRTEHFPLTLESARPSHTSQYLCASSEGGQPQHFGDGTRLSIL.

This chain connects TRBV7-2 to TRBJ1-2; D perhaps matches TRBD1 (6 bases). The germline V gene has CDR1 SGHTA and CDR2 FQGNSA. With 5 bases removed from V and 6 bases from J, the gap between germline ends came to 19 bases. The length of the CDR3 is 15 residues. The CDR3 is CASSPLGGLGNGYTF. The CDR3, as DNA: TGTGCCAGCAGCCCCCTAGGGGGGCTAGGGAATGGCTACACCTTC.

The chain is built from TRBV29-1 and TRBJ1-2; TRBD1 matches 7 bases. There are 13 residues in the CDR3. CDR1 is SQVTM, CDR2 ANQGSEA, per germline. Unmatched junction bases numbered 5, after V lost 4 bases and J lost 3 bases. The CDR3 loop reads CSVVRTGDYGYTF. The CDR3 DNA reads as TGCAGCGTTGTCAGGACAGGAGACTATGGCTACACCTTC.

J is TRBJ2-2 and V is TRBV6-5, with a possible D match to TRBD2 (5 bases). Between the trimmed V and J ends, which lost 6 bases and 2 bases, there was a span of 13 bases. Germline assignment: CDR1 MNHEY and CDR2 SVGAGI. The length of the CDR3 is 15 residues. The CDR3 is CASRSLGRNTGELFF. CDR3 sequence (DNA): TGTGCCAGCAGGTCCTTGGGGAGAAACACCGGGGAGCTGTTTTTT.

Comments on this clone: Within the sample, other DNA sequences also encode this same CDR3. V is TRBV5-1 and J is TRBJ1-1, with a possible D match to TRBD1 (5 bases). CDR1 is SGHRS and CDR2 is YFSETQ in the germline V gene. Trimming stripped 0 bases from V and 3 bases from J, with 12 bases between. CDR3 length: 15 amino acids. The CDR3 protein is CASSLAGPEDTEAFF. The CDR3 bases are TGCGCCAGCAGCTTGGCAGGGCCCGAAGACACTGAAGCTTTCTTT. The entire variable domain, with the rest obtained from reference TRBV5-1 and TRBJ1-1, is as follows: KAGVTQTPRYLIKTRGQQVTLSCSPISGHRSVSWYQQTPGQGLQFLFEYFSETQRNKGNFPGRFSGRQFSNSRSEMNVSTLELGDSALYLCASSLAGPEDTEAFFGQGTRLTVV.

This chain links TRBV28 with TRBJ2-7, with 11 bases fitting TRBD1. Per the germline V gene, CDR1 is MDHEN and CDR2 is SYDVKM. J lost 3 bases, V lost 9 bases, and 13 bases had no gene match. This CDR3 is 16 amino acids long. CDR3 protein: CASDPLGTGGLYEQYF. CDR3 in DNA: TGTGCCAGTGACCCCCTTGGGACAGGGGGGCTCTACGAGCAGTACTTC.

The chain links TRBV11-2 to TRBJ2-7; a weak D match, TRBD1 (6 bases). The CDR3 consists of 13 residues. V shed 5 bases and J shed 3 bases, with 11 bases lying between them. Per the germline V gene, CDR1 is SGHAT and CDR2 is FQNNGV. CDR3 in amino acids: CASSAHRVYEQYF. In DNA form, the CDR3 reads TGTGCCAGCAGCGCCCACAGGGTCTACGAGCAGTACTTC.

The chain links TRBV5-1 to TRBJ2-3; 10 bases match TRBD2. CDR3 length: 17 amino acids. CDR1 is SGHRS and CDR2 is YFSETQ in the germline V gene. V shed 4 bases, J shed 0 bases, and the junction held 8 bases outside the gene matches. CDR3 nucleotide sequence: TGCGCCAGCAGCGTGCCTCTAGCGGGAGCTAGCACAGATACGCAGTATTTT. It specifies CASSVPLAGASTDTQYF.

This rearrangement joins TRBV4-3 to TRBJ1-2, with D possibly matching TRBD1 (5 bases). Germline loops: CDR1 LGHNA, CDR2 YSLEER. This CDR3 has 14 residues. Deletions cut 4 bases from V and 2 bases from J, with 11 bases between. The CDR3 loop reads CASSLTGTNYGYTF. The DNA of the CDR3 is TGCGCCAGCAGCCTCACCGGGACCAACTATGGCTACACCTTC.

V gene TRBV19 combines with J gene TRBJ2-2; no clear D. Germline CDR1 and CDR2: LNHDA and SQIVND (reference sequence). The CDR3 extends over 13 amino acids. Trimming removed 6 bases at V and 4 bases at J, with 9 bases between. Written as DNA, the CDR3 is TGTGCCAGTAGGCCCCGAGGCACCGGGGAGCTGTTTTTT. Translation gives CASRPRGTGELFF.

The CDR3 region has the DNA TGCAGCGTTTTAGTAGGGGGCGTTCAGGGTGAGCAGTTCTTC. The encoded protein is CSVLVGGVQGEQFF. V is TRBV29-1 and J is TRBJ2-1; 7 nucleotides align to TRBD1. The CDR3 spans 14 residues. Germline trimming cut 5 bases from V and 9 bases from J; bases unmatched to any gene: 13. CDR1 SQVTM and CDR2 ANQGSEA come from the germline V gene.

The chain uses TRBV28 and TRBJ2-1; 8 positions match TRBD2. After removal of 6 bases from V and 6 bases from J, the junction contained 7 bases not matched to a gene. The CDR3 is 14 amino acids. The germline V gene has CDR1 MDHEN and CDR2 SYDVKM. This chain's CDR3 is CASRPGLVGNEQFF. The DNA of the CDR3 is TGTGCCAGCAGACCGGGACTAGTAGGCAATGAGCAGTTCTTC.

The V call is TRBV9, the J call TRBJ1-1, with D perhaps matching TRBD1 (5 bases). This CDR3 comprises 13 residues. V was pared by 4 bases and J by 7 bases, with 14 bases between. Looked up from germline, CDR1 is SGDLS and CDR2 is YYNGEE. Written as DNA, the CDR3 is TGTGCCAGCAGCTTCCTAGGGGTCGGTGAAGCTTTCTTT. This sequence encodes CASSFLGVGEAFF.

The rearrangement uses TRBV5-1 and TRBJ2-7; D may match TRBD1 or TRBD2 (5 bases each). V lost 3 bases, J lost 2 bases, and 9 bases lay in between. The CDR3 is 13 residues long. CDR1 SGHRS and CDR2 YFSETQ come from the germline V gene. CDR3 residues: CASSWDGTYEQYF. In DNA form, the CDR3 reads TGCGCCAGCAGCTGGGACGGGACCTACGAGCAGTACTTC.

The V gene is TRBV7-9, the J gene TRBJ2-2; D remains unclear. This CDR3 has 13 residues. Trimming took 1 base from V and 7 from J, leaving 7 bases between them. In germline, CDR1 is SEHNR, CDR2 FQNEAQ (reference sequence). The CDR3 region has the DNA TGTGCCAGCAGCTTAGTCTCCTACGGGGAGCTGTTTTTT. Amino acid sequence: CASSLVSYGELFF.

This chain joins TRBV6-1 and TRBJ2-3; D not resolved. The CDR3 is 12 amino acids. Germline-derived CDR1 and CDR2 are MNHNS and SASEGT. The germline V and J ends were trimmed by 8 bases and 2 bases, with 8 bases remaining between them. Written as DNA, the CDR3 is TGTGCCAGCGGTAGAGTCACAGATACGCAGTATTTT. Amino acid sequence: CASGRVTDTQYF.

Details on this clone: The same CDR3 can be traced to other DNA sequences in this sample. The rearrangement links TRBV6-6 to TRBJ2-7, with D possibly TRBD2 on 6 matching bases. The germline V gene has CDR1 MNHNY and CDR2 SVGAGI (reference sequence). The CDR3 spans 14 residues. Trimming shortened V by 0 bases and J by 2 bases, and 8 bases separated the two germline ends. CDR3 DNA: TGTGCCAGCAGTTACTCGGGGGGAACCTACGAGCAGTACTTC. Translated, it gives CASSYSGGTYEQYF.